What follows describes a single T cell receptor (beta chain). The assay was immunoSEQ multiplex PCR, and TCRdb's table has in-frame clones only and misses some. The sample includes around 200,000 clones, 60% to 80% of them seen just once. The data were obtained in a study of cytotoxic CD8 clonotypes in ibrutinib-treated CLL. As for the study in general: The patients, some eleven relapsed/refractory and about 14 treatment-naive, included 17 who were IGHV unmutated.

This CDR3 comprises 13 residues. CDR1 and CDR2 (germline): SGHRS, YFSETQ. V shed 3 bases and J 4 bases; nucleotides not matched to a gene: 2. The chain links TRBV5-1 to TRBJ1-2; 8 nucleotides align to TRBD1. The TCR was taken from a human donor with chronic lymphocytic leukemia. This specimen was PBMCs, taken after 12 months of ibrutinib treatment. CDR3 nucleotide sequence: TGCGCCAGCAGCTGGGGGACAGGCTATGGCTACACCTTC. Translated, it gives CASSWGTGYGYTF. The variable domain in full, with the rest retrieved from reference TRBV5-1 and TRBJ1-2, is KAGVTQTPRYLIKTRGQQVTLSCSPISGHRSVSWYQQTPGQGLQFLFEYFSETQRNKGNFPGRFSGRQFSNSRSEMNVSTLELGDSALYLCASSWGTGYGYTFGSGTRLTVV.